At least ten counts were recorded for the clone carrying this T cell receptor beta chain. Antigen specificity is unknown. The data belong to a study of T cell repertoires in cytomegalovirus infection. On the study more broadly: CMV infection together with matching HLA type was indicated by public TCR beta signatures. General study results and limits: The study identified carriers of CMV plus the relevant HLA from cumulative public TCR beta family frequency.

TCRdb ran MiXCR on the reads and lists one entry per CDR3 protein. In the table there are roughly 990,000 distinct CDR3 sequences, around a third of which are singletons. The CDR3 runs to 14 residues. After removal of 6 bases from V and 6 bases from J, the junction contained 11 bases not matched to a gene. This clonotype originated in a human donor in good health (CMV status not recorded). Some clones in this sample may be carry-over from other donors' samples. The rearrangement uses TRBV12-3 or TRBV12-4 and TRBJ2-7; 7 nucleotides match TRBD2. The sequences come from cultured CD8+ T cells from PBMCs, collected from culture after CMV antigen stimulation. CDR3 DNA: TGTGCCAGCAGCTCCCTGGGGGGAGGGGTCGAGCAGTACTTC. Amino acids: CASSSLGGGVEQYF.